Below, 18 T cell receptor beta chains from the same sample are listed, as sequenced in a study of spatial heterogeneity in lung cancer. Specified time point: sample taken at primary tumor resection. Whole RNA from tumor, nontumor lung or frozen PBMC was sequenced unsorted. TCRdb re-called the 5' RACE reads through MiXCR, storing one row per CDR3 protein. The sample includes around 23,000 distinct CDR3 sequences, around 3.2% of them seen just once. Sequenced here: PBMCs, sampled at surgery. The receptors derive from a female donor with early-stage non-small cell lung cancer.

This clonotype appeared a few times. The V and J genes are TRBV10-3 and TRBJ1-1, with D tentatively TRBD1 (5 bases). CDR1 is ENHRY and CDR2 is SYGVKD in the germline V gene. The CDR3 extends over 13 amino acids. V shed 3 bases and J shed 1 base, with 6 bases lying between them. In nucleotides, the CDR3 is TGTGCCATCAGTGAACAGGCGAACACTGAAGCTTTCTTT. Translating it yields CAISEQANTEAFF.

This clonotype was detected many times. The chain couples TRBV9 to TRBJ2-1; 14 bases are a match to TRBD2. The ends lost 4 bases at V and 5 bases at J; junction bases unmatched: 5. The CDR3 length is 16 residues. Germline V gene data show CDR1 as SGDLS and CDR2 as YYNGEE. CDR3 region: CASSLTSGRAHNEQFF. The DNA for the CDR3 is TGTGCCAGCAGCCTGACTAGCGGGAGGGCCCACAATGAGCAGTTCTTC.

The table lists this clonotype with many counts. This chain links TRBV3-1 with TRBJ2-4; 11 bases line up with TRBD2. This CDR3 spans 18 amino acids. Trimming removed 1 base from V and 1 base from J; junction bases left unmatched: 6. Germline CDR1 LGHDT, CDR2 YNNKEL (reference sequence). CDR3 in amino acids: CASSQGLAGGGAKNIQYF. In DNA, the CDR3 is TGTGCCAGCAGCCAAGGGCTAGCGGGGGGCGGGGCCAAAAACATTCAGTACTTC.

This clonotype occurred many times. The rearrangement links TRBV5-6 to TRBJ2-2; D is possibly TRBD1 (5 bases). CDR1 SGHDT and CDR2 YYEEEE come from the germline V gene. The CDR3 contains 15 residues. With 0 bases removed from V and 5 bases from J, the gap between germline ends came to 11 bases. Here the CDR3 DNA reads TGTGCCAGCAGCTTGGGACAGTTTCGGACCGGGGAGCTGTTTTTT. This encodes CASSLGQFRTGELFF.

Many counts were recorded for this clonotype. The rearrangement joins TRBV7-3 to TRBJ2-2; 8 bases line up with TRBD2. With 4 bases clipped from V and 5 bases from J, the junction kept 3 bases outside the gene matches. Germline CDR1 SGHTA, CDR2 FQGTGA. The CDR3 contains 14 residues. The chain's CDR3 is CASSSPGGTGELFF. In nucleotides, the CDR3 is TGTGCCAGCAGCTCACCGGGGGGGACCGGGGAGCTGTTTTTT.

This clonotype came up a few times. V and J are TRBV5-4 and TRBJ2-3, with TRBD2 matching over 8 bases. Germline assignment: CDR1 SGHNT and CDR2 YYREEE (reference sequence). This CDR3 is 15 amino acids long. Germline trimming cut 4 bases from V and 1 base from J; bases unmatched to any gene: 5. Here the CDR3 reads CASSPETSGTDTQYF. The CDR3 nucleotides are TGTGCCAGCAGCCCCGAGACTAGCGGCACAGATACGCAGTATTTT.

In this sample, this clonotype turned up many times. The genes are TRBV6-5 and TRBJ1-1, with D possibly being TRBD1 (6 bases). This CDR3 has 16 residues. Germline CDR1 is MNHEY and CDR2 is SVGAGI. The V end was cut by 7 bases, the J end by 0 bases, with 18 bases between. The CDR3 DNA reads TGTGCCAGCATCATTACGGGGCGGGGGCTGAACACTGAAGCTTTCTTT. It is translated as CASIITGRGLNTEAFF.

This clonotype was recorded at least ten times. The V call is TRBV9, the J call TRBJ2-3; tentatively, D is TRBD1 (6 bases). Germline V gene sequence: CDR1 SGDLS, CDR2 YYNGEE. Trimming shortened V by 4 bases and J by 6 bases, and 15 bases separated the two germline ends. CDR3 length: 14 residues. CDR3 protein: CASSRTEPLDTQYF. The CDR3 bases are TGTGCCAGCAGCCGGACAGAACCCTTGGATACGCAGTATTTT.

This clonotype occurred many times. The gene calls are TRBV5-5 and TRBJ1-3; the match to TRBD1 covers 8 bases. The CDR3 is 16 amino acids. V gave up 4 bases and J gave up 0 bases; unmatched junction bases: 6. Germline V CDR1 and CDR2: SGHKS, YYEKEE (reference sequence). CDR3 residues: CASSSWTGSSGNTIYF. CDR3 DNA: TGTGCCAGCAGCAGCTGGACAGGGAGCTCTGGAAACACCATATATTTT. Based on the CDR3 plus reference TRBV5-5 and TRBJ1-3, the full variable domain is DAGVTQSPTHLIKTRGQQVTLRCSPISGHKSVSWYQQVLGQGPQFIFQYYEKEERGRGNFPDRFSARQFPNYSSELNVNALLLGDSALYLCASSSWTGSSGNTIYFGEGSWLTVV.

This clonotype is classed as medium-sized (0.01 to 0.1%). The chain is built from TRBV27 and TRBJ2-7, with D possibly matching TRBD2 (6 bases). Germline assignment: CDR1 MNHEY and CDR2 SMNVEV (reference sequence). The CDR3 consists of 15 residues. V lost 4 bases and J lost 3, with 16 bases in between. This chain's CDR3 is CASSSPVRGNYEQYF. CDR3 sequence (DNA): TGTGCCAGCAGTTCCCCGGTGCGGGGAAACTACGAGCAGTACTTC.

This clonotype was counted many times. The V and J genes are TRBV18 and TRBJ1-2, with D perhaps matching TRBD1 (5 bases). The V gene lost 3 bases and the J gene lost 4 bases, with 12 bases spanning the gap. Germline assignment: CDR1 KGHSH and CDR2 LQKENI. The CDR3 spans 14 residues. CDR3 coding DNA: TGTGCCAGCTCACCTACGAGACAGCCCTATGGCTACACCTTC. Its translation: CASSPTRQPYGYTF.

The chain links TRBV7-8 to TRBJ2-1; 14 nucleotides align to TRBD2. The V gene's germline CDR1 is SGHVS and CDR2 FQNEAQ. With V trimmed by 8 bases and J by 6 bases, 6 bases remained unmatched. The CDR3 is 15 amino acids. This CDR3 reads CASGTSGGVGNEQFF. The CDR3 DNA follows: TGTGCCAGCGGGACTAGCGGGGGAGTGGGCAATGAGCAGTTCTTC.

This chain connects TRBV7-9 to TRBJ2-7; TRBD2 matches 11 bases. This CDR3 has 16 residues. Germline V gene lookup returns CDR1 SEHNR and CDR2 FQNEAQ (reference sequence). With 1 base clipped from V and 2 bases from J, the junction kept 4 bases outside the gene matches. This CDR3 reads CASSLEASGGPYEQYF. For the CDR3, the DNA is TGTGCCAGCAGCTTAGAGGCTAGCGGGGGGCCCTACGAGCAGTACTTC.

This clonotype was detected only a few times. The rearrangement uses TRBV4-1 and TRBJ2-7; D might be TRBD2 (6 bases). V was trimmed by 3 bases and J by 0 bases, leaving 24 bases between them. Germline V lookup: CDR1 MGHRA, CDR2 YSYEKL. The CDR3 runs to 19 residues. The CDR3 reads CASSHPGLRSGGRSYEQYF. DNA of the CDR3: TGCGCCAGCAGCCATCCGGGACTTCGGAGCGGAGGACGCTCCTACGAGCAGTACTTC.

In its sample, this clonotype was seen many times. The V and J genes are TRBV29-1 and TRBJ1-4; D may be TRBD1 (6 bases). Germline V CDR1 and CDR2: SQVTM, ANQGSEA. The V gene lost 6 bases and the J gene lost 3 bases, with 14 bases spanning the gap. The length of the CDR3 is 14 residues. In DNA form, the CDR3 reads TGCAGCGTAACTAGTGGGGGCTCTAATGAAAAACTGTTTTTT. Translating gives CSVTSGGSNEKLFF. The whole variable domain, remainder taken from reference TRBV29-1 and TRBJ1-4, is SAVISQKPSRDICQRGTSLTIQCQVDSQVTMMFWYRQQPGQSLTLIATANQGSEATYESGFVIDKFPISRPNLTFSTLTVSNMSPEDSSIYLCSVTSGGSNEKLFFGSGTQLSVL.

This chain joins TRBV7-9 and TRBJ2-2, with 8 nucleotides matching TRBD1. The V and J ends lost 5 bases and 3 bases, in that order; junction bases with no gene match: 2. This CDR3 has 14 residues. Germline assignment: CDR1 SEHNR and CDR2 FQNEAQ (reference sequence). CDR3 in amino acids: CASSPDRDTGELFF. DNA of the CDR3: TGTGCCAGCAGCCCGGACAGGGACACCGGGGAGCTGTTTTTT.

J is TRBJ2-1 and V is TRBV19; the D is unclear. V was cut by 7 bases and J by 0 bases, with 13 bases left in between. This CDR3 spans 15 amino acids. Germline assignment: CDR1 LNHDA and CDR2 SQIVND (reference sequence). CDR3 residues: CASKIFPSSYNEQFF. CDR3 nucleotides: TGTGCCAGTAAAATCTTTCCAAGCTCCTACAATGAGCAGTTCTTC.

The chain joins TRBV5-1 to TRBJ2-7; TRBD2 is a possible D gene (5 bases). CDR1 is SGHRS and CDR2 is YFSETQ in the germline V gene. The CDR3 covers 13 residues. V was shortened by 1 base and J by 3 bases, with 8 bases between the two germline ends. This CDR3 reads CASSLNRDYEQYF. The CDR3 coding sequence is TGCGCCAGCAGCTTGAATCGGGACTACGAGCAGTACTTC.